Sequencing of this T cell receptor beta chain was carried out in a study of blood T cells in healthy people across ages. Overall study results and limits: Getting older went along with TCR beta diversity per million T cells dropping roughly linearly.

Combining a sample-barcoded 5' primer with a J-beta primer mix, a second PCR ran for roughly 7 to 11 cycles. A template-switch adaptor with 12 random nucleotides tagged each cDNA molecule. TCRdb re-called the 5' RACE reads through MiXCR, storing one row per CDR3 protein. This sample yields around 1,800,000 distinct CDR3 sequences, of which 39% are seen a single time; around 23% belongs to the top ten. This clonotype was recorded once. Antigen specificity is unknown. Trimming removed 6 bases from V and 5 bases from J; junction bases left unmatched: 6. The CDR3 extends over 13 amino acids. The V gene's germline CDR1 is SNHLY and CDR2 FYNNEI. For every donor, a draw yielded about 9.7 milliliters of peripheral blood. Every sample had a minimum of 7 million PBMCs isolated.

This chain uses TRBV2 with TRBJ1-2; 7 bases match TRBD1. The source is a human donor in good health. The sample consisted of blood. The CDR3 nucleotides are TGTGCCAGCAGAGCTCGACAGGGTTATGGCTACACCTTC. This encodes CASRARQGYGYTF. Supplemented by reference TRBV2 and TRBJ1-2, the full variable domain reads EPEVTQTPSHQVTQMGQEVILRCVPISNHLYFYWYRQILGQKVEFLVSFYNNEISEKSEIFDDQFSVERPDGSNFTLKIRSTKLEDSAMYFCASRARQGYGYTFGSGTRLTVV.